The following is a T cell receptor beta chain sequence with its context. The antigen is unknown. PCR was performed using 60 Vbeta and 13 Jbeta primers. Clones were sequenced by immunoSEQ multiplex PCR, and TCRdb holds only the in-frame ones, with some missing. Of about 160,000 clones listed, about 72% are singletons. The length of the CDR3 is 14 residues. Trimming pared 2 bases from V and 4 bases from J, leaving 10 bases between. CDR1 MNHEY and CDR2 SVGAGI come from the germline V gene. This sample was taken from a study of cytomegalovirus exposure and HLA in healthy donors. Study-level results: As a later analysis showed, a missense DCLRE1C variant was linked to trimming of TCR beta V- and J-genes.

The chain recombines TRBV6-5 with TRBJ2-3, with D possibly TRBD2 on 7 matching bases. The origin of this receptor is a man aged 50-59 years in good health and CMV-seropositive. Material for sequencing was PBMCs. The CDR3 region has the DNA TGTGCCAGCAGTTACGGGGGGGCCCCAGATACGCAGTATTTT. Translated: CASSYGGAPDTQYF.